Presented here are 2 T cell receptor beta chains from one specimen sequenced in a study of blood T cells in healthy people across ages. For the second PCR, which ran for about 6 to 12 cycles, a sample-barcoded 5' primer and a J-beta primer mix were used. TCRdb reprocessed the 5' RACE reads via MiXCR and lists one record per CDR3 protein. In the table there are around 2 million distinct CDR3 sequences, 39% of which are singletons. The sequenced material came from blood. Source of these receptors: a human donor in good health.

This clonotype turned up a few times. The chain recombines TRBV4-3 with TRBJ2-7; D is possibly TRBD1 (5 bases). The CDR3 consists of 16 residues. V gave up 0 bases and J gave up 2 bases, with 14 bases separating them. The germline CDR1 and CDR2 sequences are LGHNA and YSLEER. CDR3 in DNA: TGCGCCAGCAGCCAAGATGTAAGGCAGGGTACCTACGAGCAGTACTTC. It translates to CASSQDVRQGTYEQYF.

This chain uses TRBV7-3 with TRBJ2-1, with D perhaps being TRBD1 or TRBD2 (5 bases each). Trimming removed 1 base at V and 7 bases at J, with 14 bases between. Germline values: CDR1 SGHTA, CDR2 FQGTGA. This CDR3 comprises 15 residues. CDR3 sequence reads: CASSLILSGTNEQFF. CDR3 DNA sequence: TGTGCCAGCAGCTTAATTCTATCAGGGACGAATGAGCAGTTCTTC.